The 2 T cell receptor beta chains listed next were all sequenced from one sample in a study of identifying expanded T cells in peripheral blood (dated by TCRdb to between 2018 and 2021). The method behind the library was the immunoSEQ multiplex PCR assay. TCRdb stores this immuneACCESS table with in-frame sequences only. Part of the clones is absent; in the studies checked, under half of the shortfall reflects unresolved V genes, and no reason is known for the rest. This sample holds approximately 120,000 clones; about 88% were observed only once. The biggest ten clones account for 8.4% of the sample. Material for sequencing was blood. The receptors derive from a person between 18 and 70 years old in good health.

The CDR3 sequence is CSASKENGYTF. In DNA, the CDR3 is TGCAGTGCTAGTAAGGAAAATGGCTACACCTTC. The rearrangement links TRBV20-1 to TRBJ1-2; D ambiguous. V was shortened by 3 bases and J by 6 bases, with 8 bases between the two germline ends. The germline CDR1 and CDR2 sequences are DFQATT and SNEGSKA (reference sequence). The CDR3 totals 11 residues.

The CDR3 coding sequence is TGTGCCACCAGCAGAGACAGAGCTAATGAAAAACTGTTTTTT. As protein: CATSRDRANEKLFF. This sequence joins TRBV15 and TRBJ1-4, with D unclear. There are 14 residues in the CDR3. Looked up from germline, CDR1 is LNHNV and CDR2 is YYDKDF (reference sequence). V dropped 0 bases and J dropped 3 bases, with 5 bases sitting between them.